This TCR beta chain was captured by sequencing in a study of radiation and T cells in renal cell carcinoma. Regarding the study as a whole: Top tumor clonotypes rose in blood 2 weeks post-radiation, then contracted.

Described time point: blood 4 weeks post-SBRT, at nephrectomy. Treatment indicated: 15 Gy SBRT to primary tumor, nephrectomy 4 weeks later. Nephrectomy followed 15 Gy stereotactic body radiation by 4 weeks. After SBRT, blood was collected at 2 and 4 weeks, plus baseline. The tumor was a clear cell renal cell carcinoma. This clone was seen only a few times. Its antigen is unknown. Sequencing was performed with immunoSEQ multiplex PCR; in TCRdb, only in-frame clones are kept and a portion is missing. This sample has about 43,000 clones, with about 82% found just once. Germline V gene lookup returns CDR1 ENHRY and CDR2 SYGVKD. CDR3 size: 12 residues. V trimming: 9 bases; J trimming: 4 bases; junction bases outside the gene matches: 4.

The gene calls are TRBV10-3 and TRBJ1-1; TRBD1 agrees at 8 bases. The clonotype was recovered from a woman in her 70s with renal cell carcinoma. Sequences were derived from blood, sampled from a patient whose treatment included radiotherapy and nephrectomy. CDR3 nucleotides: TGTGCCATTATAACAGGGGGCACTGAAGCTTTCTTT. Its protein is CAIITGGTEAFF.